This T cell receptor (beta chain) originates from a study of blood T cell repertoires in COVID-19. V was pared by 4 bases and J by 8 bases, with 8 bases between. The CDR3 is 11 amino acids. As processed by the authors: Estimation of nucleated cell counts was performed using reference gene primer amplification. The table came from immunoSEQ multiplex PCR; TCRdb's copy has only in-frame clones and leaves some out. That table is the source of V, J and clone size, and D and trimming were worked out from the DNA. Of hundreds of thousands of clones in the sample, 85% to 90% are singletons; the top ten hold roughly 8.3%.

The specimen was peripheral blood. This clonotype was sampled from a woman between 45 and 60 years old with COVID-19, enrolled during active disease. V is TRBV12-3 or TRBV12-4 and J is TRBJ1-1; D may be TRBD1 (6 bases). The CDR3 DNA follows: TGTGCCAGCAGTTGGGGGGGCGAAGCTTTCTTT. This codes for CASSWGGEAFF.